The present entry profiles one TCR beta chain with its context. Its target is not known. Germline-derived CDR1 and CDR2 are SGHTA and FQGTGA. The CDR3 spans 14 residues. The V end lost 5 bases, the J end lost 1 base, and 9 bases lay between the germline ends. This sample is drawn from a study of siplizumab effects on memory and regulatory T cells. Sequencing used immunoSEQ multiplex PCR; TCRdb keeps in-frame clones, though not all of them. The profile shows more than 85,000 clones, 93% of them singletons. Study-wide findings and caveats: Naive T cells, seemingly more diverse than memory cells, seemed major alloresponse contributors.

The chain carries TRBV7-3 and TRBJ2-1; no reliable D call. This sequence originates from a human donor in good health. The material sequenced was CD4+ T cells sorted from blood. The CDR3 DNA reads as TGTGCCAGCAGCCCGGGTTTTTCCTACAATGAGCAGTTCTTC. It yields the protein CASSPGFSYNEQFF.